This T cell receptor beta chain was identified in a study of Ad26.COV2.S vaccination and SARS-CoV-2 variants. Study as a whole: Donor was one of the participants in the Ad26.COV2.S arm of the COV1001 trial.

The length of the CDR3 is 12 residues. Trimming cost V 4 bases and J 5 bases, with 9 bases left between them. CDR1 and CDR2 (germline): SGHTS, YDEGEE. Clones were sequenced by immunoSEQ multiplex PCR, and TCRdb holds only the in-frame ones, with some missing. This table holds a few hundred thousand clones, 90% found once. Treatment denoted: approximately 18 received Ad26.COV2.S at low or high dose, single or two shots; 5 received placebo; per-sample allocation not given. Each sample was drawn 63 days after the first injection (of vaccine or placebo). Expression of Wuhan-strain SARS-CoV-2 spike came from the Ad26 vector that formed the vaccine.

The TCR sequence derives from a person between 18 and 65 years old who received the Ad26.COV2.S COVID-19 vaccine or a placebo. This chain joins TRBV5-8 and TRBJ1-2, with D perhaps TRBD1 (5 bases). This sample comprised peripheral blood, obtained in a trial of Ad26.COV2.S vaccine versus placebo. The chain's CDR3 is CASSMRGYGYTF. The CDR3 DNA reads TGTGCCAGCAGCATGAGGGGTTATGGCTACACCTTC.